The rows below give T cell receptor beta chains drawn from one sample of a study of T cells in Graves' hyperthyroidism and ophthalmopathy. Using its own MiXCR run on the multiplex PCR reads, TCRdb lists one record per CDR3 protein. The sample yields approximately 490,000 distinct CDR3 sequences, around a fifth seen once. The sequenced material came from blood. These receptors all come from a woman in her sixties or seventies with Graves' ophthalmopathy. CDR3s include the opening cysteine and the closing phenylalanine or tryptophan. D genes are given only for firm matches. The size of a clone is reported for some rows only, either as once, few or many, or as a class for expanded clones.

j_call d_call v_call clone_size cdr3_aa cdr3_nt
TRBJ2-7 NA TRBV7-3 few CASSWRGGYEQYF TGTGCCAGCAGCTGGCGAGGGGGCTACGAGCAGTACTTC
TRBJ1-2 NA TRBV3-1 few CASRGTPRGGYTF TGTGCCAGCAGGGGAACGCCACGTGGCGGCTACACCTTC
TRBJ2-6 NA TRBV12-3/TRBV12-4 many CASSFLGVGSGANVLTF TGTGCCAGCAGTTTTTTGGGGGTGGGATCTGGGGCCAACGTCCTGACTTTC
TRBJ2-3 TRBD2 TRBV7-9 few CASSFPSLLAGVTDTQYF TGTGCCAGCAGCTTTCCATCATTACTAGCGGGAGTCACAGATACGCAGTATTTT
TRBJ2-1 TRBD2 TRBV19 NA CASTKRASGRAPSYNEQFF TGTGCCAGTACCAAGCGGGCTAGCGGGAGGGCCCCCTCCTACAATGAGCAGTTCTTC
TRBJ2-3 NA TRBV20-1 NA CSGGGGDTQYF TGCAGTGGGGGGGGCGGTGATACGCAGTATTTT
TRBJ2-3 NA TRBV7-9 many CASSLSGAYTQYF TGTGCCAGCAGCTTAAGTGGGGCGTATACGCAGTATTTT
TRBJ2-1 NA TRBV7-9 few CASSTGALNEQFF TGTGCCAGCAGCACCGGGGCTCTCAATGAGCAGTTCTTC
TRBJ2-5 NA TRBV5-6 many CASSLRNGETQYF TGTGCCAGCAGCCTAAGAAACGGGGAGACCCAGTACTTC
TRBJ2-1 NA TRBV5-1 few CASRDRLDEQFF TGCGCCAGCCGAGACAGGCTGGATGAGCAGTTCTTC
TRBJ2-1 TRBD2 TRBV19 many CASSRGGTTYNEQFF TGTGCCAGTAGTCGGGGCGGGACTACCTACAATGAGCAGTTCTTC
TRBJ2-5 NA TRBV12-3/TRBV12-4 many CASSFRETRETQYF TGTGCCAGCAGTTTCAGGGAAACAAGAGAGACCCAGTACTTC
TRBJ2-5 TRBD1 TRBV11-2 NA CASSLGRQGIETQYF TGTGCCAGCAGCTTAGGCCGACAGGGGATAGAGACCCAGTACTTC
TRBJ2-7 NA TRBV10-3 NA CAITDSSYEQYF TGTGCCATCACAGACAGCTCCTACGAGCAGTACTTC
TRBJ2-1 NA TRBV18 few CASSPPLGGLYNEQFF TGTGCCAGCTCACCACCGCTAGGGGGGCTCTACAATGAGCAGTTCTTC
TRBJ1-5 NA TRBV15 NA CTTSRGLMETGQPQHF TGTACCACCAGCAGAGGGTTGATGGAAACGGGGCAGCCCCAGCATTTT
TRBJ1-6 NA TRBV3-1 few CASSQVGSNSPLHF TGTGCCAGCAGCCAAGTGGGGTCAAATTCACCCCTCCACTTT
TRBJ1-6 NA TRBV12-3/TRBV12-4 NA CASSPHRDNSPLHF TGTGCCAGCAGCCCCCACAGGGATAATTCACCCCTCCACTTT
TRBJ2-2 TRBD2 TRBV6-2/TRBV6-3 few CASSYLPRGAGDRTGELFF TGTGCCAGCAGTTACCTCCCCCGAGGGGCGGGAGATAGGACCGGGGAGCTGTTTTTT
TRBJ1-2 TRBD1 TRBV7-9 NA CASSDRGPHYGYTF TGTGCCAGCAGCGACAGGGGGCCTCACTATGGCTACACCTTC
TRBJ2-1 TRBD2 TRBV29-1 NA CSGQRGGNEQFF TGCAGCGGGCAACGGGGGGGCAATGAGCAGTTCTTC
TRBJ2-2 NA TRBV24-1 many CATSPSHGLHTGELFF TGTGCCACCAGTCCAAGTCACGGACTGCACACCGGGGAGCTGTTTTTT
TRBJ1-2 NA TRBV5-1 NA CASSFGGGTGYTF TGCGCCAGCAGCTTTGGAGGGGGGACTGGCTACACCTTC
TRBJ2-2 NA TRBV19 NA CASSGGTPYTGELFF TGTGCCAGTAGCGGCGGGACTCCTTACACCGGGGAGCTGTTTTTT
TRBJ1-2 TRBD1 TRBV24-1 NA CATSDTTGGGLDGYTF TGTGCCACCAGTGACACGACAGGGGGCGGGTTGGATGGCTACACCTTC
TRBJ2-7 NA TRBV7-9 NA CASRDRRHEQYF TGTGCCAGCAGGGACCGCAGGCACGAGCAGTACTTC
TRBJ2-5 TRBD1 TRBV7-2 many CASSLGSRTGETQYF TGTGCCAGCAGCTTAGGATCTCGGACAGGAGAGACCCAGTACTTC